This TCR beta chain was sequenced for a study of CD8 T cells in Susac syndrome. Random-hexamer reverse transcription was applied to roughly 0.5 to 1 ug RNA. Across 54 Vbeta and 13 Jbeta, TCR beta CDR3 was amplified with immunoSEQ multiplex PCR. TCRdb reprocessed the immunoSEQ multiplex PCR reads via MiXCR and lists one record per CDR3 protein. The sample includes approximately 170,000 distinct CDR3 sequences, about 91% of them seen just once. CD8+ and CD4+ blood T cells underwent TCR beta sequencing. TEMRA cells were enriched by FACS, while CD8+ and CD4+ T cells were obtained through a negative isolation that was performed magnetically. CDR1 is SGHRS, CDR2 YFSETQ, per germline. V was pared by 3 bases and J by 8 bases, with 14 bases between. This CDR3 contains 14 residues.

The TCR originated in a human donor in good health. The chain is built from TRBV5-1 and TRBJ1-4; a possible D gene is TRBD1 (5 bases). Material for sequencing was CD4+ T cells from PBMCs. The CDR3 loop reads CASSSNSGGEKLFF. The CDR3 DNA is TGCGCCAGCAGCTCCAACTCCGGGGGGGAAAAACTGTTTTTT.